A single sample gave rise to the 27 T cell receptor beta chains below, sequenced in a study of long-term antiretroviral therapy in people with HIV. An immunoSEQ assay, version v3.0, was performed at survey level. Profiled with immunoSEQ multiplex PCR; TCRdb holds only in-frame clones, not every one. The sample records fewer than 25,000 clones, 81% being singletons. Sequences were derived from unsorted PBMCs, sampled 4.4 years after starting antiretroviral therapy. The receptors come from a man aged 25-45 years with HIV.

V is TRBV11-2 and J is TRBJ2-7, with unresolved D. Germline CDR1 SGHAT, CDR2 FQNNGV. The CDR3 runs 14 residues. The V end lost 1 base, the J end lost 2 bases, and 9 bases lay between the germline ends. CDR3 sequence (DNA): TGTGCCAGCAGCTTAGGGACCTATACCTACGAGCAGTACTTC. Residues: CASSLGTYTYEQYF.

This chain joins TRBV7-9 and TRBJ1-1; D is uncertain. The germline V gene encodes CDR1 SEHNR and CDR2 FQNEAQ (reference sequence). The CDR3 sequence is 11 residues long. Trimming cost V 2 bases and J 6 bases, with 4 bases left between them. CDR3 protein: CASSLRPEAFF. DNA for the CDR3: TGTGCCAGCAGCTTACGTCCTGAAGCTTTCTTT.

The sample holds one count of this clone. The chain has TRBV6-1 and TRBJ2-1; D is ambiguous. The CDR3 has 12 amino acids. Germline CDR1 reads MNHNS; CDR2 reads SASEGT. This CDR3 reads CAVRNLRDEQFF. The CDR3 DNA follows: TGTGCAGTCAGGAACCTTCGGGATGAGCAGTTCTTC.

The chain recombines TRBV10-3 with TRBJ1-1; D is undetermined. The germline V and J ends were trimmed by 0 bases and 2 bases, with 16 bases remaining between them. The CDR3 extends over 17 amino acids. Germline V gives CDR1 ENHRY, CDR2 SYGVKD. DNA for the CDR3: TGTGCCATCAGTGAGTCGTCAGTTAGCAGGATAAACACTGAAGCTTTCTTT. It is translated as CAISESSVSRINTEAFF.

J is TRBJ1-5 and V is TRBV10-1; 9 nucleotides align to TRBD1. V was clipped by 2 bases and J by 5 bases; unmatched bases: 4. The CDR3 has 15 residues. Germline V gene sequence: CDR1 WNHNN, CDR2 SYGVQD (reference sequence). In DNA form, the CDR3 reads TGCGCCAGCAGTGAGGCGGGACAGGGCTATCAGCCCCAGCATTTT. Encoded protein: CASSEAGQGYQPQHF.

The chain joins TRBV6-5 to TRBJ2-1; the D is unclear. Germline V gene sequence: CDR1 MNHEY, CDR2 SVGAGI. The V end was cut by 5 bases, the J end by 6 bases, with 11 bases between. The CDR3 has 13 amino acids. In DNA, the CDR3 is TGTGCCAGCAGTCCCCTCGAGGTCAATGAGCAGTTCTTC. The encoded protein is CASSPLEVNEQFF.

The chain carries TRBV7-9 and TRBJ1-5, with 7 bases matching TRBD1. Germline V CDR1 and CDR2: SEHNR, FQNEAQ (reference sequence). The CDR3 is made up of 18 amino acids. J lost 0 bases, V lost 5 bases, and 13 bases had no gene match. The CDR3 DNA reads TGTGCCAGCAGCCCCCCCGGGACAGCGAACAATAGCAATCAGCCCCAGCATTTT. Its translation: CASSPPGTANNSNQPQHF.

This chain links TRBV6-5 with TRBJ1-5, with 8 bases fitting TRBD1. This CDR3 region has 16 residues. V lost 4 bases to trimming and J lost 2 bases; unmatched junction nucleotides: 7. Germline CDR1 reads MNHEY; CDR2 reads SVGAGI. CDR3 in amino acids: CASSLMPGQGNQPQHF. The CDR3 nucleotides are TGTGCCAGCAGTTTAATGCCGGGACAGGGCAATCAGCCCCAGCATTTT.

This clone was detected a few times. The chain carries TRBV7-2 and TRBJ1-5, with 7 bases that match TRBD1. CDR1 is SGHTA, CDR2 FQGNSA, per germline. The CDR3 totals 13 residues. Germline trimming cut 6 bases from V and 6 bases from J; bases unmatched to any gene: 5. CDR3 sequence (DNA): TGTGCCAGCAGTCCAGGGGGGGGTCAGCCCCAGCATTTT. Protein: CASSPGGGQPQHF.

The V and J genes are TRBV18 and TRBJ2-7; 8 bases map to TRBD1. Germline V gives CDR1 KGHSH, CDR2 LQKENI. CDR3 size: 14 residues. V trimming: 5 bases; J trimming: 2 bases; junction bases outside the gene matches: 5. DNA of the CDR3: TGTGCCAGCTCATTCCGGGACAGGCCCTACGAGCAGTACTTC. It codes for CASSFRDRPYEQYF.

This chain joins TRBV4-1 and TRBJ2-7; D gene uncertain. Germline CDR1 is MGHRA and CDR2 is YSYEKL. The CDR3 contains 15 residues. V was trimmed by 4 bases and J by 2 bases, leaving 15 bases between them. For the CDR3, the DNA is TGCGCCAGCAGCCTTCTCGGCGACTTAGCCTACGAGCAGTACTTC. It translates to CASSLLGDLAYEQYF.

The V call is TRBV6-1, the J call TRBJ1-1; 7 bases are a match to TRBD1. Per germline, CDR1 MNHNS and CDR2 SASEGT. CDR3 length equals 16 residues. Trimming took 1 base from V and 1 from J; bases not matched to a gene: 6. CDR3 in amino acids: CASSEGRNRGNTEAFF. The DNA for the CDR3 is TGTGCCAGCAGTGAAGGTCGTAACAGGGGGAACACTGAAGCTTTCTTT.

This clone was counted a single time. V gene TRBV21-1 combines with J gene TRBJ1-2. TRBV21-1 constitutes a pseudogene. This CDR3 is built from 13 residues. The CDR3 is CASSKGRGRGYTF. CDR3 bases: TGTGCCAGCAGCAAAGGCCGGGGGAGGGGCTACACCTTC.

This clone is a singleton in its sample. J is TRBJ1-1 and V is TRBV11-2, with D unresolved. The CDR3 contains 13 residues. CDR1 and CDR2 from the germline V gene are SGHAT and FQNNGV. V was clipped by 1 base and J by 1 base, with 4 bases between them. The CDR3 spells CASSLVANTEAFF. CDR3 nucleotide sequence: TGTGCCAGCAGCTTAGTAGCGAACACTGAAGCTTTCTTT.

The chain employs TRBV5-6 and TRBJ1-2; no clear D gene. This CDR3 is built from 14 residues. Looked up from germline, CDR1 is SGHDT and CDR2 is YYEEEE. With 4 bases removed from V and 3 bases from J, the gap between germline ends came to 13 bases. The CDR3 bases are TGTGCCAGCAGCCGTATCGCATCGGACTATGGCTACACCTTC. This encodes CASSRIASDYGYTF.

This clone qualifies as medium-sized (0.01 to 0.1%). This chain connects TRBV6-6 to TRBJ2-7; D remains ambiguous. This CDR3 comprises 15 residues. V was shortened by 0 bases and J by 4 bases, with 13 bases between the two germline ends. CDR1 MNHNY and CDR2 SVGAGI come from the germline V gene (reference sequence). CDR3 DNA: TGTGCCAGCAGTTACTCAACAGATCTGGGATACGAGCAGTACTTC. Protein product: CASSYSTDLGYEQYF.

The chain carries TRBV7-2 and TRBJ2-5, with 8 bases identical to TRBD1. Trimming removed 4 bases from V and 4 bases from J; junction bases left unmatched: 5. The germline gives CDR1 SGHTA, CDR2 FQGNSA. The CDR3 covers 14 residues. CDR3 loop: CASSSTGERETQYF. The DNA of the CDR3 is TGTGCCAGCAGCTCGACAGGGGAGCGAGAGACCCAGTACTTC.

The V gene is TRBV6-5, the J gene TRBJ1-2; D is perhaps TRBD1 (5 bases). V gave up 8 bases and J gave up 4 bases, with 14 bases separating them. Germline CDR1 and CDR2: MNHEY and SVGAGI. The CDR3 has 13 residues. This CDR3 reads CASHGDYLYGYTF. For the CDR3, the DNA is TGTGCCAGCCACGGGGACTACCTCTATGGCTACACCTTC.

The chain employs TRBV5-1 and TRBJ2-1; D may be TRBD2 (6 bases). This CDR3 region has 15 residues. Trimming took off 0 bases at V and 8 bases at J, with 15 bases between the two ends. The germline gives CDR1 SGHRS, CDR2 YFSETQ. CDR3 region: CASSLAGGINYEQFF. CDR3 sequence (DNA): TGCGCCAGCAGCTTGGCCGGAGGGATAAACTATGAGCAGTTCTTC.

This clone was detected only once. The genes are TRBV19 and TRBJ2-2; tentatively, D is TRBD2 (6 bases). The CDR3 sequence is 14 residues long. Trimming stripped 3 bases from V and 5 bases from J, with 10 bases between. Germline CDR1 reads LNHDA; CDR2 reads SQIVND (reference sequence). The CDR3 coding sequence is TGTGCCAGTAGTATCGGGGGAGAGACCGGGGAGCTGTTTTTT. This translates into CASSIGGETGELFF.

A few counts support this clone. The chain combines TRBV5-4 with TRBJ2-5, with TRBD1 matching 12 bases. Germline trimming cut 0 bases from V and 5 bases from J; bases unmatched to any gene: 8. Germline assignment: CDR1 SGHNT and CDR2 YYREEE (reference sequence). The CDR3 contains 17 residues. CDR3 nucleotides: TGTGCCAGCAGCTTGGAGTGGGGGACAGGGGGCGTTGAGACCCAGTACTTC. Its protein product is CASSLEWGTGGVETQYF.

This clone was observed a handful of times. This rearrangement joins TRBV9 to TRBJ2-1; D might be TRBD1 (6 bases). V lost 3 bases and J lost 8, with 12 bases in between. There are 13 residues in the CDR3. CDR1 is SGDLS and CDR2 is YYNGEE in the germline V gene. The CDR3 region is CASSDTGLDEQFF. CDR3 nucleotides: TGTGCCAGCAGCGATACAGGGCTTGATGAGCAGTTCTTC.

The rearrangement joins TRBV11-3 to TRBJ2-1, with 7 bases identical to TRBD1. Germline CDR1 is SGHNT and CDR2 is YENEEA. With 1 base clipped from V and 0 bases from J, the junction kept 3 bases outside the gene matches. The CDR3 length is 16 residues. The CDR3 DNA is TGTGCCAGCAGCTTAGGAGGGGGCCTCTCCTACAATGAGCAGTTCTTC. Translation: CASSLGGGLSYNEQFF.

The genes are TRBV6-5 and TRBJ2-3; D is ambiguous. Between the trimmed V and J ends, which lost 6 bases and 0 bases, there was a span of 7 bases. The CDR3 is 13 residues long. Germline values: CDR1 MNHEY, CDR2 SVGAGI. CDR3 loop: CASSLQSTDTQYF. The CDR3 DNA sequence: TGTGCCAGCAGCTTACAGAGCACAGATACGCAGTATTTT.

The genes are TRBV27 and TRBJ2-1, with D possibly TRBD2 on 5 matching bases. From germline, CDR1 is MNHEY and CDR2 SMNVEV (reference sequence). V gave up 5 bases and J gave up 8 bases, with 13 bases separating them. The CDR3 is 13 residues long. CDR3 sequence (DNA): TGTGCCAGCAGTGCCCGCCGGGATTATGAGCAGTTCTTC. Residues: CASSARRDYEQFF.

The rearrangement joins TRBV9 to TRBJ1-1; D is perhaps TRBD1 (5 bases). With 2 bases removed from V and 0 bases from J, the gap between germline ends came to 11 bases. This CDR3 comprises 15 residues. Germline-derived CDR1 and CDR2 are SGDLS and YYNGEE. CDR3 sequence reads: CASSVSQGMNTEAFF. In DNA, the CDR3 is TGTGCCAGCAGCGTTAGCCAGGGAATGAACACTGAAGCTTTCTTT.

The genes are TRBV19 and TRBJ2-2; 13 nucleotides line up with TRBD2. This CDR3 has 16 amino acids. The V gene's germline CDR1 is LNHDA and CDR2 SQIVND (reference sequence). Trimming removed 5 bases from V and 4 bases from J; junction bases left unmatched: 4. CDR3 in amino acids: CASSYGTSGATGELFF. The CDR3 DNA follows: TGTGCCAGTAGTTACGGGACTAGCGGGGCCACCGGGGAGCTGTTTTTT. Variable domain in full (rest from reference TRBV19 and TRBJ2-2): DGGITQSPKYLFRKEGQNVTLSCEQNLNHDAMYWYRQDPGQGLRLIYYSQIVNDFQKGDIAEGYSVSREKKESFPLTVTSAQKNPTAFYLCASSYGTSGATGELFFGEGSRLTVL.